The source of this TCR beta chain is a study of blood T cell repertoires in COVID-19. Study at large: T cells, B-cell-depleted T cells, or PBMCs provided the cDNA or gDNA that served as material.

The V gene end was trimmed by 4 bases and the J gene end by 5 bases; junction bases not matched to a gene: 10. From germline, CDR1 is SGHDT and CDR2 YYEEEE. The CDR3 is 15 residues long. Original processing methods: Quantification of nucleated cells was approximated via reference gene primer amplification. Clones were read by immunoSEQ multiplex PCR, and TCRdb kept only the in-frame ones, dropping some. V and J calls and clone size follow that table, whereas D and trimming were derived from the DNA. The repertoire holds roughly 340,000 clones, about 87% seen once, with more than 1.5% in the top ten. The genes are TRBV5-6 and TRBJ2-5, with 8 bases fitting TRBD2. Input material: PBMCs or T cells enriched from blood (not recorded which). The TCR comes from a man aged 40-49 years in a cohort exposed to, infected with or recovered from COVID-19 (not recorded which). CDR3 amino acids: CASSNPREGEETQYF. The DNA of the CDR3 is TGTGCCAGCAGCAACCCCCGGGAGGGCGAGGAGACCCAGTACTTC.